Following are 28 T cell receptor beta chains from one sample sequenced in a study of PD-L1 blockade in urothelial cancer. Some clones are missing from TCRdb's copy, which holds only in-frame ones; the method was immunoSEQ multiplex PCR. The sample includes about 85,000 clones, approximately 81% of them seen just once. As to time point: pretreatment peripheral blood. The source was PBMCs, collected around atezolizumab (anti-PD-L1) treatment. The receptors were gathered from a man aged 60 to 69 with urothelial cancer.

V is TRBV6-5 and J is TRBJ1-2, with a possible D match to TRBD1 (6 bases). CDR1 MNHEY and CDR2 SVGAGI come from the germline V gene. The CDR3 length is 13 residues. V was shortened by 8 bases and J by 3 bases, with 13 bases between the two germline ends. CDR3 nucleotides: TGTGCCAGCGGTCGGGGGGCCGACTATGGCTACACCTTC. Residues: CASGRGADYGYTF.

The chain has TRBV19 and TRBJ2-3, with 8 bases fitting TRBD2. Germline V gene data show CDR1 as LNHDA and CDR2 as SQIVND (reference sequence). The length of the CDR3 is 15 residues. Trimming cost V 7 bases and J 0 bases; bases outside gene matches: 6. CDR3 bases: TGTGCCAGTACCCCATCGGGGGGGAGCACAGATACGCAGTATTTT. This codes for CASTPSGGSTDTQYF.

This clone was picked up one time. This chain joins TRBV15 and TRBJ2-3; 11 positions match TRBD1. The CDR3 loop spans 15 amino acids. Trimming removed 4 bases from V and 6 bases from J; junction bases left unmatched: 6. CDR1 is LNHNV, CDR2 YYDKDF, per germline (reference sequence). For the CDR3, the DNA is TGTGCCACCAGCATAAGCCGGACAGGGGGCGATACGCAGTATTTT. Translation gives CATSISRTGGDTQYF.

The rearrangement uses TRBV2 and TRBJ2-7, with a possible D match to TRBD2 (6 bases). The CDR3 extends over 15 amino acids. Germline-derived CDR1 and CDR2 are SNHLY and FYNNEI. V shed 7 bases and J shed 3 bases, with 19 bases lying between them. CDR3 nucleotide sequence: TGTGCCAGCATCGACCCCGGGACTTCAAACTACGAGCAGTACTTC. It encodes CASIDPGTSNYEQYF.

CDR3 bases: TGTGCCAGCAGGCCCCGACTAGTTTCAGATACGCAGTATTTT. Amino acids: CASRPRLVSDTQYF. The J gene is TRBJ2-3, the V gene TRBV5-4; perhaps TRBD2 as D (6 bases). This CDR3 has 14 amino acids. Trimming stripped 5 bases from V and 4 bases from J, with 14 bases between. Looked up from germline, CDR1 is SGHNT and CDR2 is YYREEE (reference sequence).

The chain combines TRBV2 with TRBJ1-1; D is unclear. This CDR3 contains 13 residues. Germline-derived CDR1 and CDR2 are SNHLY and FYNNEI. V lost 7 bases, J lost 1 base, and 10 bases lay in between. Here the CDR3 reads CASMVDWNTEAFF. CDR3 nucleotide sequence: TGTGCCAGCATGGTGGACTGGAACACTGAAGCTTTCTTT. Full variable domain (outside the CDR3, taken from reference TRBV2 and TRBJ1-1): EPEVTQTPSHQVTQMGQEVILRCVPISNHLYFYWYRQILGQKVEFLVSFYNNEISEKSEIFDDQFSVERPDGSNFTLKIRSTKLEDSAMYFCASMVDWNTEAFFGQGTRLTVV.

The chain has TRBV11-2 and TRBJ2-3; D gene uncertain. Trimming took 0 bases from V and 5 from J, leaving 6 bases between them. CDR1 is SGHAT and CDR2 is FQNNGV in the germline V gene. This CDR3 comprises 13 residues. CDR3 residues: CASSLESGDTQYF. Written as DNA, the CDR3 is TGTGCCAGCAGCTTAGAGTCGGGAGATACGCAGTATTTT.

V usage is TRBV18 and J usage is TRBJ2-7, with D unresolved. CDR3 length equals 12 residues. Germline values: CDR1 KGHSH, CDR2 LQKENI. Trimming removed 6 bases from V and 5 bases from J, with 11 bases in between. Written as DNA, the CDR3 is TGTGCCAGCTCTCCCGAAGCCGACGAGCAGTACTTC. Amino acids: CASSPEADEQYF.

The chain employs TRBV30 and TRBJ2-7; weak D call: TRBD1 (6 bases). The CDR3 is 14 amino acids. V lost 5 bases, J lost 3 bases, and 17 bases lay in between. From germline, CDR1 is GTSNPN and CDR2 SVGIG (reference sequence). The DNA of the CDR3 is TGTGCCTGGGCCAGGGGCAGGGAGTTCTACGAGCAGTACTTC. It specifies CAWARGREFYEQYF.

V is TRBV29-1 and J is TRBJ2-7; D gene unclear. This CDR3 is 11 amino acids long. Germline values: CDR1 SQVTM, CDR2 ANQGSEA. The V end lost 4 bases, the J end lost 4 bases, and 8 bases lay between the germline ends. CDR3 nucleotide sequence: TGCAGCGTTGGAGACCGGTACGAGCAGTACTTC. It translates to CSVGDRYEQYF.

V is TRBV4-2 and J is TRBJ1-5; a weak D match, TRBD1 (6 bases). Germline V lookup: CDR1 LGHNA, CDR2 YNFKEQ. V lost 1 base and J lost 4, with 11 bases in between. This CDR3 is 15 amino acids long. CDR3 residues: CASSQVSGANQPQHF. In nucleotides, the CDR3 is TGTGCCAGCAGCCAAGTTTCAGGGGCGAATCAGCCCCAGCATTTT.

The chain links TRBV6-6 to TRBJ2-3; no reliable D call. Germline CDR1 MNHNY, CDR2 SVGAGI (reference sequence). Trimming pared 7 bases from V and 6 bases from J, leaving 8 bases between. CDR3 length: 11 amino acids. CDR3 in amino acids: CASTLRDTQYF. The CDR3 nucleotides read TGTGCCAGCACCCTGAGGGATACGCAGTATTTT.

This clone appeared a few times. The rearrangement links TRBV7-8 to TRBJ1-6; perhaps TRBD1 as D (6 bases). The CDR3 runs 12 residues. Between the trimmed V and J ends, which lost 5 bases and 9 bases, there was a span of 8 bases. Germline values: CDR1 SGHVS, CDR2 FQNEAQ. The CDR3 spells CASSPGVSPLHF. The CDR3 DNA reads TGTGCCAGCAGCCCAGGGGTTTCACCCCTCCACTTT.

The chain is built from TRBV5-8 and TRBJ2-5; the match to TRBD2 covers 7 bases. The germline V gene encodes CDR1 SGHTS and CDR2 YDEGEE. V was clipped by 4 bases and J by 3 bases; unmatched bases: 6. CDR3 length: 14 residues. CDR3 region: CASSPGLVKETQYF. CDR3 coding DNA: TGTGCCAGCAGCCCCGGACTAGTTAAAGAGACCCAGTACTTC.

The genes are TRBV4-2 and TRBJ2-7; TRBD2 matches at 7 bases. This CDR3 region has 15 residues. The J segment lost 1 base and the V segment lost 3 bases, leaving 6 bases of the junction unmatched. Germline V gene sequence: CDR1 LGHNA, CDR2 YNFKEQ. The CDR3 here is CASSHLAETSYEQYF. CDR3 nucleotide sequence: TGTGCCAGCAGCCACCTAGCGGAAACTTCCTACGAGCAGTACTTC.

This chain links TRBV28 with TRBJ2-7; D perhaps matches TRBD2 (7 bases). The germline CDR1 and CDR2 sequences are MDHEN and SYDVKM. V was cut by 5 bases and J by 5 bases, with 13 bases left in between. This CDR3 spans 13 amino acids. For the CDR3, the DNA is TGTGCCAGCAGTCCCGGGGGGCGCGACGAGCAGTACTTC. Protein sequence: CASSPGGRDEQYF.

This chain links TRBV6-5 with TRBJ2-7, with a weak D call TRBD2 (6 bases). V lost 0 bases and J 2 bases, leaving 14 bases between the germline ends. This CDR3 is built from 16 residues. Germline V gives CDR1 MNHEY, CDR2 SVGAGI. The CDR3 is CASSYSAGGGTYEQYF. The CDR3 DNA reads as TGTGCCAGCAGTTACTCGGCCGGGGGAGGAACCTACGAGCAGTACTTC.

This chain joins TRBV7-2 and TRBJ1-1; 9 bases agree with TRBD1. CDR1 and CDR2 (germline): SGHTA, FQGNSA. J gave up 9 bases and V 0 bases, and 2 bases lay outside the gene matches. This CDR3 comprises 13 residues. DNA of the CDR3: TGTGCCAGCAGCTTAGCAGGGACAGGGAAAGCTTTCTTT. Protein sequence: CASSLAGTGKAFF.

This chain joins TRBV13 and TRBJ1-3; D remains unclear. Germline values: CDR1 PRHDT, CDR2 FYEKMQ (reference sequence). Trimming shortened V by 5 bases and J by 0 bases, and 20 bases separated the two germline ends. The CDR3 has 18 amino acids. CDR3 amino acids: CASSPRGRPASSGNTIYF. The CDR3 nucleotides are TGTGCCAGCAGCCCCCGGGGTCGGCCGGCGAGCTCTGGAAACACCATATATTTT.

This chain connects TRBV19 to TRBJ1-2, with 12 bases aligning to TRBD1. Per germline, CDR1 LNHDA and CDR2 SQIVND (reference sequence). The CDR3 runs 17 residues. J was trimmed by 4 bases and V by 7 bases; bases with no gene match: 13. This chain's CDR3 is CASTVDGTGGQGYGYTF. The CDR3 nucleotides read TGTGCCAGTACCGTTGACGGGACAGGGGGCCAGGGCTATGGCTACACCTTC.

The chain's CDR3 is CASSGPRLLSGNTIYF. CDR3 sequence (DNA): TGTGCCAGTAGTGGGCCCCGGCTCCTCTCTGGAAACACCATATATTTT. The gene calls are TRBV19 and TRBJ1-3; no clear D gene. CDR3 length: 16 residues. Germline CDR1 and CDR2: LNHDA and SQIVND (reference sequence). V lost 5 bases and J 0 bases, leaving 14 bases between the germline ends.

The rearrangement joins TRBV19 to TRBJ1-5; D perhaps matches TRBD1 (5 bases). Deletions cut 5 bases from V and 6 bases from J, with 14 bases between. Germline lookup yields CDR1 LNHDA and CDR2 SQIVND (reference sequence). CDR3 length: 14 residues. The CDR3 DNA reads TGTGCCAGTAGTTTCGACAGTGATGGTCAGCCCCAGCATTTT. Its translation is CASSFDSDGQPQHF.

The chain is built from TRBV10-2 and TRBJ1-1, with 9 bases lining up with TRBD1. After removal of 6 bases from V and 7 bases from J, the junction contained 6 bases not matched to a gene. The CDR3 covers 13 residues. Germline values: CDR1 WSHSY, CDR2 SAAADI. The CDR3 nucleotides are TGCGCCAGCAGGGGACAGGGACCCGGTGAAGCTTTCTTT. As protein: CASRGQGPGEAFF.

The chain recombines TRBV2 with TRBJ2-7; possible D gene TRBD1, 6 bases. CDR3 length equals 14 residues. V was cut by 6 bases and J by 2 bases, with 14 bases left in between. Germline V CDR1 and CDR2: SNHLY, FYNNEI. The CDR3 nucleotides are TGTGCCAGCAGCAAGCAGACAGGTCCCTACGAGCAGTACTTC. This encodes CASSKQTGPYEQYF.

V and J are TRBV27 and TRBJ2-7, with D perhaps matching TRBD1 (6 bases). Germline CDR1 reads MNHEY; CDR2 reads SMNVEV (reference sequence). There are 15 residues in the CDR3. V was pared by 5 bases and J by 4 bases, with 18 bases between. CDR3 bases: TGTGCCAGCAGTCACACAGGGAGTGGGTTGTACGAGCAGTACTTC. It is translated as CASSHTGSGLYEQYF.

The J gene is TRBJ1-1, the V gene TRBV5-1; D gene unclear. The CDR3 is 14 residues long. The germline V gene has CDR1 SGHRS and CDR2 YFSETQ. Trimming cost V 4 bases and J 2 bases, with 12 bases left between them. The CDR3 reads CASSPGEVNTEAFF. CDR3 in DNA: TGCGCCAGCAGCCCGGGAGAGGTTAACACTGAAGCTTTCTTT.

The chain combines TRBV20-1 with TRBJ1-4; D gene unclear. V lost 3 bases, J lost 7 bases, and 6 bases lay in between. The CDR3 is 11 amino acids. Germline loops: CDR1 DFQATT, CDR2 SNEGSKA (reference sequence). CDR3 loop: CSASGGEKLFF. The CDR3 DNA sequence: TGCAGTGCTAGTGGCGGTGAAAAACTGTTTTTT.

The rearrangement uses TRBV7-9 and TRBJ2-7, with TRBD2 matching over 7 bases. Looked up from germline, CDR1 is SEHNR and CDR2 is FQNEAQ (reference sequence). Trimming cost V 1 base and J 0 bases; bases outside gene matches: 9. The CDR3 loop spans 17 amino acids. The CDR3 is CASSLDRGLVDSYEQYF. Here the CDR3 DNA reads TGTGCCAGCAGCTTAGACCGTGGACTAGTTGACTCCTACGAGCAGTACTTC.